What follows are 29 T cell receptor beta chains derived from one specimen sequenced in a study of response to subunit inactivated influenza vaccine. TCRdb called the RT-PCR reads again in MiXCR, with one record for every CDR3 protein. The data contain some 480,000 distinct CDR3 sequences, 9.5% to 13% of them singletons. Here the sequenced sample was PBMCs from blood, taken about 40 days after vaccination. All receptors come from a man aged 45 to 65 who received an inactivated influenza vaccine.

There are a few counts of this clonotype. The chain couples TRBV12-3 or TRBV12-4 to TRBJ1-5; D uncertain. V was shortened by 3 bases and J by 2 bases, with 5 bases between the two germline ends. This CDR3 region has 13 residues. The CDR3 reads CASSFSRNQPQHF. CDR3 DNA: TGTGCCAGCAGTTTCTCGCGCAATCAGCCCCAGCATTTT.

V is TRBV5-8 and J is TRBJ1-4; tentative D call: TRBD1 (5 bases). The CDR3 is made up of 16 amino acids. V was trimmed by 0 bases and J by 0 bases, leaving 9 bases between them. Germline assignment: CDR1 SGHTS and CDR2 YDEGEE. The CDR3 is CASSLGDGATNEKLFF. The CDR3 DNA follows: TGTGCCAGCAGCTTGGGGGACGGTGCAACTAATGAAAAACTGTTTTTT.

There are a few counts of this clonotype. This rearrangement joins TRBV28 to TRBJ1-1; D gene unclear. CDR3 length equals 12 residues. Trimming left V 7 bases short and J 7 bases short, with 13 bases between. The V gene's germline CDR1 is MDHEN and CDR2 SYDVKM. The chain's CDR3 is CASKLFGLEAFF. The CDR3 coding sequence is TGTGCCAGCAAGCTTTTCGGCCTTGAAGCTTTCTTT.

This clonotype came up a few times. The chain is built from TRBV5-5 and TRBJ1-2; D is possibly TRBD1 (6 bases). Looked up from germline, CDR1 is SGHKS and CDR2 is YYEKEE (reference sequence). The CDR3 spans 16 residues. Trimming took off 5 bases at V and 4 bases at J, with 21 bases between the two ends. DNA of the CDR3: TGTGCCAGCAGTCCCCCGCGCATCGGACAGAGCTATGGCTACACCTTC. This translates into CASSPPRIGQSYGYTF.

This clonotype was seen ten or more times. V gene TRBV6-1 combines with J gene TRBJ2-7; 8 bases are shared with TRBD2. Germline CDR1 reads MNHNS; CDR2 reads SASEGT. Trimming cost V 6 bases and J 5 bases; bases outside gene matches: 24. The length of the CDR3 is 19 residues. DNA of the CDR3: TGTGCCAGCAGCGCCGTGGTAGCGGGAATTTCGTTTACAAGAGACGAGCAGTACTTC. This sequence encodes CASSAVVAGISFTRDEQYF.

This chain uses TRBV4-1 with TRBJ2-7, with TRBD1 matching over 8 bases. The CDR3 runs 16 residues. The germline V gene has CDR1 MGHRA and CDR2 YSYEKL. V gave up 0 bases and J gave up 3 bases; unmatched junction bases: 7. CDR3 region: CASSQDPGQVVYEQYF. CDR3 nucleotides: TGCGCCAGCAGCCAAGATCCGGGACAGGTGGTCTACGAGCAGTACTTC.

There are a few counts of this clonotype. This chain joins TRBV20-1 and TRBJ2-7; 8 bases align to TRBD2. Germline values: CDR1 DFQATT, CDR2 SNEGSKA (reference sequence). The CDR3 has 13 residues. The ends lost 5 bases at V and 5 bases at J; junction bases unmatched: 8. The DNA of the CDR3 is TGCAGTGCTTCGGGACTAGTCGGGAACGAGCAGTACTTC. It yields the protein CSASGLVGNEQYF.

The sample holds a few counts of this clonotype. The rearrangement uses TRBV20-1 and TRBJ2-1; TRBD2 matches 7 bases. The length of the CDR3 is 12 residues. Germline V gene sequence: CDR1 DFQATT, CDR2 SNEGSKA (reference sequence). The V and J ends lost 7 bases and 8 bases, in that order; junction bases with no gene match: 8. The CDR3 region is CSGKRGGDEQFF. In DNA form, the CDR3 reads TGCAGTGGGAAGAGGGGAGGGGATGAGCAGTTCTTC.

This sequence joins TRBV6-1 and TRBJ2-1, with no clear D. The CDR3 spans 11 residues. CDR1 is MNHNS, CDR2 SASEGT, per germline. V was cut by 3 bases and J by 12 bases, with 9 bases left in between. CDR3 nucleotides: TGTGCCAGCAGTGAGAATGCCTTGCAGTTCTTC. Protein product: CASSENALQFF.

This clonotype has ten or more counts. The genes are TRBV6-5 and TRBJ2-5; D remains unclear. Germline CDR1 is MNHEY and CDR2 is SVGAGI. V was pared by 2 bases and J by 6 bases, with 4 bases between. CDR3 length: 11 amino acids. In DNA, the CDR3 is TGTGCCAGCAGTTACGCAAAGACCCAGTACTTC. Protein product: CASSYAKTQYF.

This clonotype was seen many times. The rearrangement joins TRBV12-3 or TRBV12-4 to TRBJ1-1; D remains ambiguous. The V gene lost 1 base and the J gene lost 3 bases, with 6 bases spanning the gap. The CDR3 consists of 13 residues. CDR3 protein: CASSLGPHTEAFF. CDR3 DNA: TGTGCCAGCAGTTTAGGGCCGCACACTGAAGCTTTCTTT.

This clonotype was counted a few times. The chain links TRBV3-1 to TRBJ2-7; D possibly matches TRBD1 or TRBD2 (5 bases each). V was shortened by 2 bases and J by 6 bases, with 14 bases between the two germline ends. CDR3 size: 14 residues. Per the germline V gene, CDR1 is LGHDT and CDR2 is YNNKEL (reference sequence). This CDR3 is CASSQYRGLTEQYF. In DNA form, the CDR3 reads TGTGCCAGCAGCCAATACCGGGGCCTCACCGAGCAGTACTTC.

The V and J genes are TRBV6-5 and TRBJ2-7, with D unclear. The germline V gene encodes CDR1 MNHEY and CDR2 SVGAGI. V was clipped by 0 bases and J by 0 bases, with 6 bases between them. CDR3 length: 14 amino acids. CDR3 residues: CASSYSVNSYEQYF. In nucleotides, the CDR3 is TGTGCCAGCAGTTACTCTGTCAACTCCTACGAGCAGTACTTC.

This clonotype appeared a few times. J is TRBJ2-3 and V is TRBV12-3 or TRBV12-4; 8 bases are shared with TRBD2. This CDR3 comprises 15 residues. Trimming took 7 bases from V and 6 from J; bases not matched to a gene: 12. This CDR3 is CASTLVQRGFDTQYF. CDR3 bases: TGTGCCAGCACTCTAGTCCAGCGGGGGTTCGATACGCAGTATTTT.

The sample holds a few counts of this clonotype. The chain combines TRBV6-5 with TRBJ1-2; D uncertain. The length of the CDR3 is 14 residues. Germline CDR1 MNHEY, CDR2 SVGAGI. The V end was cut by 0 bases, the J end by 2 bases, with 7 bases between. CDR3 residues: CASSYSNLNYGYTF. In nucleotides, the CDR3 is TGTGCCAGCAGTTACTCGAACCTGAACTATGGCTACACCTTC.

This clonotype was seen repeatedly, ten times or more. This chain links TRBV12-3 or TRBV12-4 with TRBJ2-1; 7 nucleotides line up with TRBD2. This CDR3 spans 14 amino acids. After removal of 5 bases from V and 8 bases from J, the junction contained 9 bases not matched to a gene. The CDR3: CASSPLSGAYEQFF. The CDR3 nucleotides read TGTGCCAGCAGTCCGCTCAGCGGGGCCTATGAGCAGTTCTTC.

The genes are TRBV7-9 and TRBJ2-1; TRBD1 agrees at 9 bases. Germline CDR1 reads SEHNR; CDR2 reads FQNEAQ (reference sequence). The CDR3 covers 16 residues. Unmatched junction bases numbered 10, after V lost 4 bases and J lost 6 bases. CDR3 nucleotide sequence: TGTGCCAGCAGCTCCCTCTCCGGGACAGGGTTCAATGAGCAGTTCTTC. It is translated as CASSSLSGTGFNEQFF.

This clonotype showed up just once. The CDR3 sequence: CASSFQLTGVLTDTQYF. The CDR3 DNA sequence: TGTGCCAGCAGTTTCCAACTAACAGGGGTGCTCACAGATACGCAGTATTTT. V is TRBV6-2 or TRBV6-3 and J is TRBJ2-3, with 7 bases identical to TRBD1. This CDR3 contains 17 residues. Unmatched junction bases numbered 12, after V lost 4 bases and J lost 2 bases. Germline V CDR1 and CDR2: MNHEY, SVGEGT.

Many counts were recorded for this clonotype. Here the CDR3 reads CSVAGANVLTF. The CDR3 DNA reads TGCAGCGTTGCCGGGGCCAACGTCCTGACTTTC. The V gene is TRBV29-1, the J gene TRBJ2-6; D gene unclear. The CDR3 has 11 residues. V lost 4 bases and J 4 bases, leaving 2 bases between the germline ends. Germline V gene lookup returns CDR1 SQVTM and CDR2 ANQGSEA.

The chain couples TRBV7-6 to TRBJ1-6; 9 bases are shared with TRBD1. The CDR3 runs to 14 residues. Germline lookup yields CDR1 SGHVS and CDR2 FNYEAQ. With V trimmed by 1 base and J by 9 bases, 1 base remained unmatched. CDR3 bases: TGTGCCAGCAGCTTAGAGACAGGGGGTTCACCCCTCCACTTT. It encodes CASSLETGGSPLHF.

This clonotype was counted many times. The V and J genes are TRBV20-1 and TRBJ2-3; 12 bases are shared with TRBD2. CDR3 size: 14 residues. Germline CDR1 and CDR2: DFQATT and SNEGSKA (reference sequence). The V and J ends lost 8 bases and 6 bases, in that order; junction bases with no gene match: 9. CDR3 amino acids: CSTRRTSGVDTQYF. The CDR3 DNA follows: TGCAGTACTCGGAGGACTAGCGGGGTGGATACGCAGTATTTT.

This clonotype was seen more than once but under ten times. CDR3 residues: CASSPYRGRGYTF. CDR3 sequence (DNA): TGTGCCAGCAGCCCGTACAGGGGGCGCGGCTACACCTTC. The rearrangement joins TRBV5-6 to TRBJ1-2; 9 bases fit TRBD1. V shed 4 bases, J shed 8 bases, and the junction held 6 bases outside the gene matches. There are 13 residues in the CDR3. Germline lookup yields CDR1 SGHDT and CDR2 YYEEEE.

The sample holds a few counts of this clonotype. At one of its ends the junction is not consistent with the germline gene, which may arise from a read error. The chain is built from TRBV30 and TRBJ2-1; D might be TRBD2 (5 bases). Germline V lookup: CDR1 GTSNPN, CDR2 SVGIG (reference sequence). This CDR3 is built from 13 residues. CDR3 protein: CAWSGGDYSEQFF. The CDR3 DNA sequence: TGTGCCTGGAGTGGGGGAGACTACAGTGAGCAGTTCTTC.

This clonotype showed up just once. This chain joins TRBV25-1 and TRBJ1-2; D gene unclear. This CDR3 has 14 residues. The V gene's germline CDR1 is MGHDK and CDR2 SYGVNS. Trimming took off 1 base at V and 5 bases at J, with 11 bases between the two ends. The CDR3, as DNA: TGTGCCAGCAGTGAATTCGTGGGTGCTTATGGCTACACCTTC. Encoded protein: CASSEFVGAYGYTF.

Many counts were recorded for this clonotype. The V gene is TRBV10-3, the J gene TRBJ2-7; possible D gene TRBD2, 6 bases. The ends were cut back, 2 bases at V and 6 bases at J, with 11 bases in the middle. Looked up from germline, CDR1 is ENHRY and CDR2 is SYGVKD. CDR3 size: 13 residues. The CDR3 sequence: CAISEQWDSEQYF. The CDR3 bases are TGTGCCATCAGTGAGCAGTGGGACTCCGAGCAGTACTTC.

This clonotype was detected only a few times. The rearrangement joins TRBV5-1 to TRBJ1-2, with a tentative D call TRBD1 (6 bases). Germline V gene data show CDR1 as SGHRS and CDR2 as YFSETQ. V shed 4 bases and J shed 0 bases, with 13 bases lying between them. The CDR3 has 15 amino acids. The CDR3 bases are TGCGCCAGCAGCAAGGGCCCAGGGGCTAACTATGGCTACACCTTC. Translating gives CASSKGPGANYGYTF.

In nucleotides, the CDR3 is TGCAGCGTTGAGGTATCCAGGAACACTGAAGCTTTCTTT. Its translation is CSVEVSRNTEAFF. This sequence joins TRBV29-1 and TRBJ1-1; D gene ambiguous. Trimming took off 3 bases at V and 1 base at J, with 9 bases between the two ends. CDR1 is SQVTM and CDR2 is ANQGSEA in the germline V gene. This CDR3 is 13 amino acids long.

This clonotype was detected many times. This CDR3 is CASSEGPEAFF. The CDR3 DNA reads TGTGCCAGCAGTGAGGGTCCGGAAGCTTTCTTT. This sequence joins TRBV25-1 and TRBJ1-1; D is uncertain. The CDR3 runs to 11 residues. Trimming removed 3 bases at V and 8 bases at J, with 7 bases between. Germline lookup yields CDR1 MGHDK and CDR2 SYGVNS.

There are a few counts of this clonotype. As DNA, the CDR3 is TGTGCCAGCACCTTGAGGACTAGCGGGAGATATGAGCAGTTCTTC. This translates into CASTLRTSGRYEQFF. The chain couples TRBV7-2 to TRBJ2-1; 13 bases are shared with TRBD2. Germline V CDR1 and CDR2: SGHTA, FQGNSA. The CDR3 spans 15 residues. The V and J ends lost 7 bases and 8 bases, in that order; junction bases with no gene match: 8. Using reference TRBV7-2 and TRBJ2-1 for the parts outside the CDR3, the full variable domain is GAGVSQSPSNKVTEKGKDVELRCDPISGHTALYWYRQSLGQGLEFLIYFQGNSAPDKSGLPSDRFSAERTGGSVSTLTIQRTQQEDSAVYLCASTLRTSGRYEQFFGPGTRLTVL.